The 24 T cell receptor beta chains given below trace back to one sample, sequenced in a study of T cell responses to AZD1222 COVID-19 vaccine. This table comes from immunoSEQ multiplex PCR, and its TCRdb copy is limited to in-frame clones, with some not included. This table holds 90,000 to 120,000 clones, 92% found once. Material: peripheral blood, obtained 28 days after the second AZD1222 dose. All receptors derive from an adult who received the AZD1222 COVID-19 vaccine.

The rearrangement joins TRBV6-2 or TRBV6-3 to TRBJ2-1, with D unclear. CDR3 size: 11 residues. Trimming shortened V by 4 bases and J by 8 bases, and 6 bases separated the two germline ends. Per germline, CDR1 MNHEY and CDR2 SVGEGT. Here the CDR3 reads CASSFSHEQFF. The CDR3 DNA is TGTGCCAGCAGTTTTTCCCATGAGCAGTTCTTC.

The gene calls are TRBV30 and TRBJ2-2; D is unclear. Trimming cost V 2 bases and J 6 bases, with 7 bases left between them. The CDR3 is 12 residues long. Germline V CDR1 and CDR2: GTSNPN, SVGIG (reference sequence). The CDR3 protein is CAWSSSAGELFF. The CDR3 DNA sequence: TGTGCCTGGAGTTCCTCGGCCGGGGAGCTGTTTTTT.

This chain uses TRBV10-1 with TRBJ2-2; tentatively, D is TRBD1 (6 bases). Trimming removed 3 bases at V and 3 bases at J, with 11 bases between. From germline, CDR1 is WNHNN and CDR2 SYGVQD (reference sequence). CDR3 length equals 15 residues. This CDR3 is CASSDYRDDTGELFF. The CDR3 coding sequence is TGCGCCAGCAGTGACTACAGGGACGACACCGGGGAGCTGTTTTTT.

V gene TRBV7-2 combines with J gene TRBJ2-3; 10 bases map to TRBD1. The CDR3 runs 16 residues. Trimming cost V 5 bases and J 4 bases; bases outside gene matches: 9. The germline V gene has CDR1 SGHTA and CDR2 FQGNSA. The CDR3 nucleotides read TGTGCCAGCAGCCCTATGCGGACAGGGGGACCAGATACGCAGTATTTT. The encoded protein is CASSPMRTGGPDTQYF. Using reference TRBV7-2 and TRBJ2-3 for the parts outside the CDR3, the full variable domain is GAGVSQSPSNKVTEKGKDVELRCDPISGHTALYWYRQSLGQGLEFLIYFQGNSAPDKSGLPSDRFSAERTGGSVSTLTIQRTQQEDSAVYLCASSPMRTGGPDTQYFGPGTRLTVL.

The chain joins TRBV7-8 to TRBJ1-1, with D tentatively TRBD1 (6 bases). This CDR3 has 14 residues. V lost 9 bases and J 0 bases, leaving 14 bases between the germline ends. Germline lookup yields CDR1 SGHVS and CDR2 FQNEAQ. The CDR3 here is CASNPQGVNTEAFF. CDR3 nucleotides: TGTGCCAGTAACCCACAGGGTGTGAACACTGAAGCTTTCTTT.

The chain links TRBV12-3 or TRBV12-4 to TRBJ1-1; D call uncertain. This CDR3 region has 13 residues. V shed 5 bases and J shed 0 bases, with 7 bases lying between them. The DNA for the CDR3 is TGTGCCAGCAGTCCAAGAGTGAACACTGAAGCTTTCTTT. Its translation is CASSPRVNTEAFF.

The V call is TRBV24-1, the J call TRBJ2-1, with 10 nucleotides matching TRBD2. The CDR3 extends over 16 amino acids. Germline V gene sequence: CDR1 KGHDR, CDR2 SFDVKD. V lost 2 bases to trimming and J lost 6 bases; unmatched junction nucleotides: 6. The CDR3 loop is CATSDSSGGAPNEQFF. In DNA, the CDR3 is TGTGCCACCAGTGATTCTAGCGGGGGTGCCCCCAATGAGCAGTTCTTC.

The rearrangement joins TRBV10-1 to TRBJ1-5, with D possibly TRBD1 on 6 matching bases. The length of the CDR3 is 13 residues. V lost 10 bases to trimming and J lost 6 bases, with 16 bases between them. Germline CDR1 reads WNHNN; CDR2 reads SYGVQD (reference sequence). The CDR3 sequence: CAIFTGRGQPQHF. DNA for the CDR3: TGCGCCATTTTTACAGGGAGGGGTCAGCCCCAGCATTTT.

The J gene is TRBJ2-7, the V gene TRBV27, with D perhaps TRBD2 (6 bases). The CDR3 loop spans 15 amino acids. The ends were cut back, 8 bases at V and 3 bases at J, with 20 bases in the middle. Germline loops: CDR1 MNHEY, CDR2 SMNVEV (reference sequence). CDR3 bases: TGTGCCAGCGCTGTGCAAGATGTGGGGGGCTACGAGCAGTACTTC. Protein product: CASAVQDVGGYEQYF.

The gene calls are TRBV19 and TRBJ1-5; D gene unclear. Germline V gene lookup returns CDR1 LNHDA and CDR2 SQIVND (reference sequence). The V and J ends lost 4 bases and 0 bases respectively, with 16 bases between them. The CDR3 sequence is 17 residues long. CDR3 region: CASSTGFPLSSNQPQHF. CDR3 DNA sequence: TGTGCCAGTAGTACGGGTTTCCCTCTAAGTAGCAATCAGCCCCAGCATTTT.

The rearrangement links TRBV30 to TRBJ2-5; 7 bases line up with TRBD1. Germline V gene data show CDR1 as GTSNPN and CDR2 as SVGIG (reference sequence). J gave up 1 base and V 2 bases, and 4 bases lay outside the gene matches. There are 14 residues in the CDR3. CDR3 protein: CAWSLAGGQETQYF. In DNA form, the CDR3 reads TGTGCCTGGAGTCTGGCAGGGGGCCAAGAGACCCAGTACTTC. The variable domain in full, with the rest retrieved from reference TRBV30 and TRBJ2-5, is SQTIHQWPATLVQPVGSPLSLECTVEGTSNPNLYWYRQAAGRGLQLLFYSVGIGQISSEVPQNLSASRPQDRQFILSSKKLLLSDSGFYLCAWSLAGGQETQYFGPGTRLLVL.

The chain uses TRBV18 and TRBJ1-5; perhaps TRBD1 as D (6 bases). Per the germline V gene, CDR1 is KGHSH and CDR2 is LQKENI. The CDR3 totals 16 residues. Trimming took off 2 bases at V and 2 bases at J, with 13 bases between the two ends. CDR3 protein: CASSPVRGHGNQPQHF. For the CDR3, the DNA is TGTGCCAGCTCACCAGTAAGGGGACATGGCAATCAGCCCCAGCATTTT.

The CDR3 DNA follows: TGTGCCAGCAGCACATGGGACATAACAACAGATACGCAGTATTTT. Its translation is CASSTWDITTDTQYF. The rearrangement uses TRBV7-9 and TRBJ2-3; tentative D call: TRBD1 (6 bases). Germline V gene data show CDR1 as SEHNR and CDR2 as FQNEAQ (reference sequence). The CDR3 has 15 residues. V lost 5 bases, J lost 3 bases, and 15 bases lay in between.

The chain carries TRBV19 and TRBJ2-2, with D tentatively TRBD1 or TRBD2 (6 bases each). Trimming removed 9 bases at V and 5 bases at J, with 19 bases between. The CDR3 runs to 15 residues. Germline values: CDR1 LNHDA, CDR2 SQIVND (reference sequence). The CDR3 loop reads CASRTEGGRTGELFF. CDR3 nucleotide sequence: TGTGCCAGCAGAACAGAGGGGGGCCGGACCGGGGAGCTGTTTTTT.

This clone was recorded once. This chain joins TRBV11-2 and TRBJ2-7, with TRBD2 as a possible D gene (6 bases). The CDR3 consists of 17 residues. Germline loops: CDR1 SGHAT, CDR2 FQNNGV. V was trimmed by 6 bases and J by 5 bases, leaving 26 bases between them. The CDR3 protein is CASSQPLAGTGGNEQYF. For the CDR3, the DNA is TGTGCCAGCAGTCAACCTCTGGCGGGCACCGGGGGTAACGAGCAGTACTTC.

This clone was observed a few times. The chain combines TRBV6-5 with TRBJ2-7; D unresolved. The germline CDR1 and CDR2 sequences are MNHEY and SVGAGI. With 7 bases removed from V and 0 bases from J, the gap between germline ends came to 7 bases. This CDR3 spans 12 amino acids. CDR3 nucleotide sequence: TGTGCCAGCACAATTCGCTCCTACGAGCAGTACTTC. Amino acid sequence: CASTIRSYEQYF.

The chain has TRBV28 and TRBJ2-1, with TRBD2 matching 8 bases. The CDR3 has 16 residues. Germline trimming cut 4 bases from V and 4 bases from J; bases unmatched to any gene: 9. Germline CDR1 is MDHEN and CDR2 is SYDVKM. This chain's CDR3 is CASSSPISGRYNEQFF. The CDR3 coding sequence is TGTGCCAGCAGTTCCCCGATAAGCGGGAGATACAATGAGCAGTTCTTC.

The gene calls are TRBV7-2 and TRBJ1-4; 7 nucleotides agree with TRBD1. Trimming removed 2 bases from V and 7 bases from J; junction bases left unmatched: 4. The CDR3 consists of 14 residues. Germline V gene sequence: CDR1 SGHTA, CDR2 FQGNSA. The CDR3 loop is CASSLRRQGEKLFF. The CDR3 DNA follows: TGTGCCAGCAGCTTACGAAGACAGGGTGAAAAACTGTTTTTT.

The chain uses TRBV19 and TRBJ1-2, with D hard to call. Germline V lookup: CDR1 LNHDA, CDR2 SQIVND (reference sequence). Trimming shortened V by 3 bases and J by 4 bases, and 12 bases separated the two germline ends. The CDR3 is made up of 14 amino acids. CDR3 region: CASSISSTSYGYTF. As DNA, the CDR3 is TGTGCCAGTAGTATTTCCTCGACAAGCTATGGCTACACCTTC. Looking up the rest from reference TRBV19 and TRBJ1-2 gives the full variable domain: DGGITQSPKYLFRKEGQNVTLSCEQNLNHDAMYWYRQDPGQGLRLIYYSQIVNDFQKGDIAEGYSVSREKKESFPLTVTSAQKNPTAFYLCASSISSTSYGYTFGSGTRLTVV.

V is TRBV4-1 and J is TRBJ1-4; D ambiguous. V lost 4 bases and J 8 bases, leaving 20 bases between the germline ends. The CDR3 is 16 amino acids. Per the germline V gene, CDR1 is MGHRA and CDR2 is YSYEKL. The chain's CDR3 is CASSRIGGGGDEKLFF. CDR3 nucleotide sequence: TGCGCCAGCAGCCGCATTGGAGGAGGTGGAGACGAAAAACTGTTTTTT.

The V gene is TRBV9, the J gene TRBJ1-6; weak D call: TRBD1 (5 bases). The V end lost 0 bases, the J end lost 9 bases, and 19 bases lay between the germline ends. Germline V gene sequence: CDR1 SGDLS, CDR2 YYNGEE. This CDR3 spans 17 amino acids. The CDR3 nucleotides are TGTGCCAGCAGCGTAGAACCCTCCCGGCAGGGTGGTTCACCCCTCCACTTT. Its protein is CASSVEPSRQGGSPLHF.

The V and J genes are TRBV6-2 or TRBV6-3 and TRBJ2-1, with D perhaps given as TRBD1 or TRBD2 (5 bases each). The V gene lost 5 bases and the J gene lost 2 bases, with 10 bases spanning the gap. From germline, CDR1 is MNHEY and CDR2 SVGEGT. The CDR3 sequence is 14 residues long. Here the CDR3 DNA reads TGTGCCAGCAGTAACGGGGCTACCTACAATGAGCAGTTCTTC. This codes for CASSNGATYNEQFF.

The count of this clone is one. The chain uses TRBV19 and TRBJ2-1; no firm D call. Germline V lookup: CDR1 LNHDA, CDR2 SQIVND (reference sequence). This CDR3 contains 13 residues. V was shortened by 5 bases and J by 8 bases, with 13 bases between the two germline ends. CDR3 sequence: CASSLASGDEQFF. As DNA, the CDR3 is TGTGCCAGTAGTTTAGCTTCAGGCGATGAGCAGTTCTTC.

V usage is TRBV5-5 and J usage is TRBJ2-7; no firm D call. Germline V gene lookup returns CDR1 SGHKS and CDR2 YYEKEE (reference sequence). The germline V and J ends were trimmed by 0 bases and 4 bases, with 11 bases remaining between them. This CDR3 comprises 14 residues. The chain's CDR3 is CASSLAQTSYEQYF. CDR3 in DNA: TGTGCCAGCAGCTTGGCTCAGACCTCTTACGAGCAGTACTTC.